The clone carrying this TCR beta chain was seen many times. What it recognizes is unknown. Looked up from germline, CDR1 is SGHTA and CDR2 is FQGNSA. Trimming took off 2 bases at V and 1 base at J, with 14 bases between the two ends. There are 16 residues in the CDR3. TCRdb fed the reads into MiXCR, producing one record per CDR3 protein. The table includes about 300,000 distinct CDR3 sequences, roughly a tenth detected once. This specimen belongs to a study of T cell repertoires in cytomegalovirus infection. Looking at the study overall: An indication of both CMV infection and matching HLA type came from public TCR beta signatures. Study-wide points: The cumulative frequency of public TCR beta families identified carriers of CMV plus the relevant HLA. Clonotype analysis showed dominance of the ex vivo response by HLA-C-restricted CMV-specific TCR beta clonotypes.

Specimen: PBMCs. The receptor comes from a human donor in good health (CMV status not recorded). Some clones in this sample may be carry-over from other donors' samples. J is TRBJ2-5 and V is TRBV7-2; D might be TRBD1 or TRBD2, each matching 5 bases. The CDR3 nucleotides are TGTGCCAGCAGCTTAAACTCTCCGGGGCGCCAAGAGACCCAGTACTTC. Translation gives CASSLNSPGRQETQYF.